One and the same sample provided the 30 T cell receptor beta chains below, sequenced in a study of T cells expressing NK-cell markers. From its re-call of the 5' RACE reads, TCRdb lists each CDR3 protein once, without DNA. With tens of thousands of distinct CDR3 sequences in the sample, the ten largest clones hold 50% to 75%. The sample taken for sequencing was blood T cells: a sorted CD56 or NKG2C T cell subset, CD4+ or CD8+ T cells, or bulk PBMC T cells (not recorded which). Source of these receptors: a woman aged 18 to 69 in good health.

The chain recombines TRBV13 with TRBJ2-2; the D gene TCRdb calls, TRBD1, cannot be checked with no DNA. The germline gives CDR1 PRHDT, CDR2 FYEKMQ (reference sequence). The CDR3 is 18 residues long. CDR3 sequence: CASSSARDRGSRSGELFF.

The rearrangement uses TRBV9 and TRBJ2-7. There are 13 residues in the CDR3. Germline lookup yields CDR1 SGDLS and CDR2 YYNGEE. CDR3 sequence: CASSGDLDYEQYF.

V and J are TRBV3-1 and TRBJ2-1; the D call from TCRdb, TRBD2, cannot be confirmed without DNA. CDR3 length: 13 residues. CDR1 and CDR2 from the germline V gene are LGHDT and YNNKEL (reference sequence). CDR3: CASSHGPNNEQFF.

The chain joins TRBV5-1 to TRBJ1-6. Germline V gives CDR1 SGHRS, CDR2 YFSETQ. This CDR3 has 16 residues. CDR3 residues: CASSLAPAGSNSPLHF.

The J gene is TRBJ2-7, the V gene TRBV7-8; with no DNA, the TCRdb D assignment of TRBD1 cannot be verified. This CDR3 is 16 amino acids long. CDR1 is SGHVS and CDR2 is FQNEAQ in the germline V gene. The CDR3 sequence is CASSLVTGGSSYEQYF.

The chain uses TRBV29-1 and TRBJ1-2; the D call of TRBD1 rests on TCRdb alone, since no DNA is present to check it. Germline assignment: CDR1 SQVTM and CDR2 ANQGSEA. This CDR3 has 12 amino acids. Here the CDR3 reads CSVEGDNYGYTF. The full variable domain, in which reference TRBV29-1 and TRBJ1-2 provide the parts outside the CDR3, is SAVISQKPSRDICQRGTSLTIQCQVDSQVTMMFWYRQQPGQSLTLIATANQGSEATYESGFVIDKFPISRPNLTFSTLTVSNMSPEDSSIYLCSVEGDNYGYTFGSGTRLTVV.

CDR3: CSVGSRGARRVGTQYF. The gene calls are TRBV29-1 and TRBJ2-5. This CDR3 has 16 amino acids. Germline lookup yields CDR1 SQVTM and CDR2 ANQGSEA.

The CDR3 here is CASSFGGWETQYF. The rearrangement links TRBV5-1 to TRBJ2-5; TCRdb picks TRBD1, but there is no DNA to check that call. Germline V gene data show CDR1 as SGHRS and CDR2 as YFSETQ. The CDR3 has 13 amino acids. Supplemented by reference TRBV5-1 and TRBJ2-5, the full variable domain reads KAGVTQTPRYLIKTRGQQVTLSCSPISGHRSVSWYQQTPGQGLQFLFEYFSETQRNKGNFPGRFSGRQFSNSRSEMNVSTLELGDSALYLCASSFGGWETQYFGPGTRLLVL.

V usage is TRBV6-5 and J usage is TRBJ2-5. Looked up from germline, CDR1 is MNHEY and CDR2 is SVGAGI. This CDR3 has 15 amino acids. The CDR3 sequence is CASSYSTSGQETQYF.

The chain has TRBV10-3 and TRBJ2-7; the D gene TCRdb calls, TRBD1, cannot be checked with no DNA. The CDR3 extends over 12 amino acids. Germline CDR1 reads ENHRY; CDR2 reads SYGVKD. CDR3 loop: CATRQGSYEQYF.

The chain links TRBV27 to TRBJ1-5. The CDR3 has 13 residues. CDR1 and CDR2 from the germline V gene are MNHEY and SMNVEV (reference sequence). CDR3 amino acids: CASSTASNQPQHF.

The chain recombines TRBV29-1 with TRBJ2-1; the TCRdb D gene call, TRBD2, has no DNA to confirm it. Germline V gives CDR1 SQVTM, CDR2 ANQGSEA. The CDR3 is 15 amino acids. This CDR3 reads CSVAKWDSNYNEQFF.

The CDR3 sequence: CASTLSGTEAFF. The J gene is TRBJ1-1, the V gene TRBV12-3 or TRBV12-4. This CDR3 comprises 12 residues.

This rearrangement joins TRBV12-5 to TRBJ1-6. The CDR3 is 14 amino acids. Germline CDR1 reads LGHNT; CDR2 reads FRNRAP. The CDR3 loop is CASGMAAYNSPLHF.

The chain couples TRBV24-1 to TRBJ1-1. The V gene's germline CDR1 is KGHDR and CDR2 SFDVKD. The CDR3 length is 12 residues. CDR3 in amino acids: CATSDGGAEAFF.

The genes are TRBV4-1 and TRBJ2-7; TCRdb names TRBD1, which stays unverified in the absence of DNA. The germline CDR1 and CDR2 sequences are MGHRA and YSYEKL. The CDR3 sequence is 14 residues long. The CDR3 is CASSQGRGRNEQYF.

The chain couples TRBV2 to TRBJ2-4; TCRdb returns TRBD1, unconfirmable since there is no DNA. This CDR3 region has 13 residues. Germline CDR1 SNHLY, CDR2 FYNNEI. This CDR3 reads CASLGGGENIQYF.

CDR3 loop: CASSRAPNYGYTF. The rearrangement links TRBV27 to TRBJ1-2; the D call from TCRdb, TRBD1, cannot be confirmed without DNA. This CDR3 contains 13 residues. Looked up from germline, CDR1 is MNHEY and CDR2 is SMNVEV (reference sequence).

The chain uses TRBV10-3 and TRBJ1-5. This CDR3 is built from 15 residues. The germline V gene has CDR1 ENHRY and CDR2 SYGVKD. CDR3: CAISEKGVRDQPQHF.

The CDR3 protein is CASSQAGQHYEQYF. The V call is TRBV4-1, the J call TRBJ2-7; TCRdb's D gene call, TRBD1, goes unchecked for lack of DNA. CDR3 size: 14 residues. Germline loops: CDR1 MGHRA, CDR2 YSYEKL.

V usage is TRBV12-3 or TRBV12-4 and J usage is TRBJ2-2; checking the TCRdb D call of TRBD1 is not possible without DNA. The CDR3 spans 17 residues. The chain's CDR3 is CASTPRPGEPNTGELFF.

The chain carries TRBV12-3 or TRBV12-4 and TRBJ2-1. The CDR3 contains 12 residues. Here the CDR3 reads CASSLVYNEQFF.

In terms of frequency, this clonotype is medium-sized. The chain has TRBV25-1 and TRBJ2-7. There are 15 residues in the CDR3. Germline V gene data show CDR1 as MGHDK and CDR2 as SYGVNS. CDR3 loop: CASSEGQEGTYEQYF.

V usage is TRBV29-1 and J usage is TRBJ2-7; lacking DNA, the TRBD1 call made by TCRdb goes unchecked. There are 14 residues in the CDR3. From germline, CDR1 is SQVTM and CDR2 ANQGSEA. The CDR3 sequence is CSVEEDSLSYEQYF.

The rearrangement joins TRBV2 to TRBJ1-1; with no DNA, the TCRdb D assignment of TRBD1 cannot be verified. The CDR3 is 12 amino acids. CDR1 is SNHLY and CDR2 is FYNNEI in the germline V gene. CDR3 region: CATNFFREEAFF.

J is TRBJ2-1 and V is TRBV2. Germline V gene lookup returns CDR1 SNHLY and CDR2 FYNNEI. The CDR3 extends over 15 amino acids. The chain's CDR3 is CASSVGDFSYNEQFF.

The rearrangement links TRBV27 to TRBJ1-5. The CDR3 has 14 residues. Germline V gives CDR1 MNHEY, CDR2 SMNVEV (reference sequence). The CDR3 is CASSLSRSNQPQHF.

The chain has TRBV28 and TRBJ2-1; no DNA is available, so the TRBD1 call from TCRdb remains unchecked. The CDR3 has 16 residues. Germline values: CDR1 MDHEN, CDR2 SYDVKM. CDR3 loop: CASSSDRESSYNEQFF.

The rearrangement joins TRBV9 to TRBJ2-5; lacking DNA, the TRBD2 call made by TCRdb goes unchecked. The CDR3 sequence is 16 residues long. Germline V gives CDR1 SGDLS, CDR2 YYNGEE. CDR3 sequence: CASSGYGGGPRETQYF.

The chain couples TRBV9 to TRBJ2-1; TCRdb indicates TRBD1, and absent DNA this call remains unverified. The CDR3 totals 17 residues. CDR1 and CDR2 (germline): SGDLS, YYNGEE. CDR3 sequence: CASSVVVGGPGQHEQFF.